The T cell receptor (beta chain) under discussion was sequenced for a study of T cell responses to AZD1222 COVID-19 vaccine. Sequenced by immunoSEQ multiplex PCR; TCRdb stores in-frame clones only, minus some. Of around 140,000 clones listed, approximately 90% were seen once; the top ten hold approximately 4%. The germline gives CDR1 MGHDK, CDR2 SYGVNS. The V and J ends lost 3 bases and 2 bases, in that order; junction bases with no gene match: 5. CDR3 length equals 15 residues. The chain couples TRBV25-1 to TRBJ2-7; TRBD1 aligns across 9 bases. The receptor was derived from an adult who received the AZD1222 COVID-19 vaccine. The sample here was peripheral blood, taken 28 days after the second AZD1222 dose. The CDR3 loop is CASSEGQGVPYEQYF. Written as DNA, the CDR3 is TGTGCCAGCAGTGAGGGACAGGGAGTCCCCTACGAGCAGTACTTC.